The 12 T cell receptor beta chains below come from one sample, sequenced in a study of radiation and T cells in renal cell carcinoma. Time point specified: blood 4 weeks post-SBRT, at nephrectomy. Noted treatment: 15 Gy SBRT to primary tumor, nephrectomy 4 weeks later. The protocol was immunoSEQ multiplex PCR, while the TCRdb copy is restricted to in-frame clones and leaves out a portion. The sample yields some 150,000 clones, 86% seen once. The sample was blood, taken from a patient whose treatment included radiotherapy and nephrectomy. The origin of the receptors is a woman aged 50 to 60 with renal cell carcinoma.

This chain joins TRBV5-6 and TRBJ1-2; D might be TRBD1 (5 bases). This CDR3 spans 14 amino acids. The germline V gene encodes CDR1 SGHDT and CDR2 YYEEEE. V was clipped by 4 bases and J by 8 bases, with 18 bases between them. The CDR3: CASSLRRDGAGYTF. The CDR3 nucleotides read TGTGCCAGCAGCCTTCGACGTGATGGGGCAGGCTACACCTTC.

The rearrangement joins TRBV10-3 to TRBJ1-5; D perhaps matches TRBD1 (6 bases). The CDR3 sequence is 14 residues long. In germline, CDR1 is ENHRY, CDR2 SYGVKD. Trimming left V 10 bases short and J 0 bases short, with 13 bases between. CDR3 bases: TGTGCCACCCAGGGGCCAGATAGCAATCAGCCCCAGCATTTT. The encoded protein is CATQGPDSNQPQHF.

The J gene is TRBJ1-1, the V gene TRBV7-3; the D is unclear. The V gene's germline CDR1 is SGHTA and CDR2 FQGTGA. This CDR3 spans 15 amino acids. V gave up 1 base and J gave up 0 bases, with 9 bases separating them. The CDR3 loop is CASSLSAILNTEAFF. The CDR3 DNA is TGTGCCAGCAGCTTAAGCGCAATACTGAACACTGAAGCTTTCTTT.

This chain connects TRBV19 to TRBJ2-3, with TRBD2 matching 8 bases. Unmatched junction bases numbered 8, after V lost 7 bases and J lost 5 bases. Per the germline V gene, CDR1 is LNHDA and CDR2 is SQIVND (reference sequence). This CDR3 is built from 14 residues. This CDR3 reads CASKKSGSGDTQYF. The CDR3 DNA reads as TGTGCCAGTAAGAAAAGCGGGAGCGGAGATACGCAGTATTTT. The full variable domain, its missing parts supplied by reference TRBV19 and TRBJ2-3, is DGGITQSPKYLFRKEGQNVTLSCEQNLNHDAMYWYRQDPGQGLRLIYYSQIVNDFQKGDIAEGYSVSREKKESFPLTVTSAQKNPTAFYLCASKKSGSGDTQYFGPGTRLTVL.

There are a few counts of this clone. V and J are TRBV2 and TRBJ1-6; 7 positions agree with TRBD1. Unmatched junction bases numbered 4, after V lost 5 bases and J lost 9 bases. Germline V gene data show CDR1 as SNHLY and CDR2 as FYNNEI. This CDR3 is built from 13 residues. The CDR3 region has the DNA TGTGCCAGCAGTCAAGACAGGGTTTCACCCCTCCACTTT. This sequence encodes CASSQDRVSPLHF.

The chain joins TRBV2 to TRBJ1-4, with a weak D call TRBD1 (5 bases). The V end lost 4 bases, the J end lost 8 bases, and 17 bases lay between the germline ends. CDR1 SNHLY and CDR2 FYNNEI come from the germline V gene. This CDR3 is 15 amino acids long. CDR3 bases: TGTGCCAGCAGTGTAAATCTAGGGGTAGGAGAAAAACTGTTTTTT. Protein: CASSVNLGVGEKLFF.

The chain carries TRBV4-3 and TRBJ1-4, with D uncertain. From germline, CDR1 is LGHNA and CDR2 YSLEER. V was trimmed by 0 bases and J by 0 bases, leaving 17 bases between them. The CDR3 runs 19 residues. CDR3 DNA: TGCGCCAGCAGCCAAGATCTTCGTACAGACGGATCAACTAATGAAAAACTGTTTTTT. Amino acid sequence: CASSQDLRTDGSTNEKLFF.

The chain joins TRBV6-1 to TRBJ1-1, with unresolved D. Germline CDR1 is MNHNS and CDR2 is SASEGT. This CDR3 is built from 13 residues. Trimming left V 5 bases short and J 1 base short, with 8 bases between. Here the CDR3 reads CASSLPRNTEAFF. The DNA for the CDR3 is TGTGCCAGCAGTCTCCCACGGAACACTGAAGCTTTCTTT.

The chain couples TRBV28 to TRBJ2-1; D not resolved. This CDR3 has 11 residues. Germline lookup yields CDR1 MDHEN and CDR2 SYDVKM. With 4 bases removed from V and 9 bases from J, the gap between germline ends came to 7 bases. The CDR3 here is CASSWAGEQFF. The CDR3, as DNA: TGTGCCAGCAGTTGGGCTGGTGAGCAGTTCTTC.

The V and J genes are TRBV11-3 and TRBJ2-3; no firm D call. Germline V lookup: CDR1 SGHNT, CDR2 YENEEA. The germline V and J ends were trimmed by 3 bases and 8 bases, with 12 bases remaining between them. CDR3 length equals 13 residues. In nucleotides, the CDR3 is TGTGCCAGCAGCTTGGAAGACACTTCTACGCAGTATTTT. Its protein is CASSLEDTSTQYF.

This CDR3 is CASSVGRTNEKLFF. The CDR3 nucleotides are TGTGCCAGCAGCGTGGGACGGACTAATGAAAAACTGTTTTTT. The chain carries TRBV5-4 and TRBJ1-4; D possibly corresponds to TRBD1 (5 bases). From germline, CDR1 is SGHNT and CDR2 YYREEE (reference sequence). Trimming took 4 bases from V and 2 from J, leaving 9 bases between them. This CDR3 is 14 amino acids long.

V usage is TRBV7-2 and J usage is TRBJ1-4; tentative D call: TRBD1 (5 bases). The V end was cut by 1 base, the J end by 8 bases, with 14 bases between. The CDR3 runs 15 residues. CDR1 is SGHTA, CDR2 FQGNSA, per germline. In nucleotides, the CDR3 is TGTGCCAGCAGCTTAGGGAGGGAAAGGGGAGAAAAACTGTTTTTT. It specifies CASSLGRERGEKLFF.